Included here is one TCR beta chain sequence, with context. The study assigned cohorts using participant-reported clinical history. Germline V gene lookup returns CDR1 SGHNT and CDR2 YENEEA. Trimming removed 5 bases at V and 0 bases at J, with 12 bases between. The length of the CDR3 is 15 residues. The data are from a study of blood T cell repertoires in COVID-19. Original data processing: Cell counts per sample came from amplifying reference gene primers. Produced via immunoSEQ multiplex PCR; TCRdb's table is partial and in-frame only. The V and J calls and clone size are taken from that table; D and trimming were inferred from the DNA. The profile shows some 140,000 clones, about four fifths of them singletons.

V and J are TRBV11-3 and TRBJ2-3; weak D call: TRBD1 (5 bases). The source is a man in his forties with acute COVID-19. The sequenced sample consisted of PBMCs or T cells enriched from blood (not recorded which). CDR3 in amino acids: CASSPGQLSTDTQYF. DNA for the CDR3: TGTGCCAGCAGCCCAGGACAACTCAGCACAGATACGCAGTATTTT.